This T cell receptor (beta chain) comes out of a study of blood T cell repertoires in COVID-19. Study-level information: Acute-phase and convalescent COVID-19 samples originated in the United States, Italy and Spain. PBMCs, B-cell-depleted T cells, or T cells were the source of the cDNA or gDNA that made up the material.

Germline CDR1 and CDR2: MNHNS and SASEGT. J lost 7 bases, V lost 2 bases, and 10 bases had no gene match. The CDR3 covers 16 residues. Source study methods: By means of reference gene primer amplification, nucleated cell counts were estimated. Here immunoSEQ multiplex PCR was the method, and the copy in TCRdb shows in-frame clones only, minus some. V and J calls plus clone size are reproduced from that table; the DNA served to infer D and trimming. The data contain 150,000 to 200,000 clones, 85% to 90% of them singletons. This receptor was obtained from an elderly woman in a cohort sampled during active or convalescent COVID-19. This chain connects TRBV6-1 to TRBJ2-3, with TRBD1 matching 9 bases. Sequencing was carried out using peripheral blood. The CDR3: CASSEKGQGMEYTQYF. CDR3 nucleotide sequence: TGTGCCAGCAGTGAAAAGGGACAGGGCATGGAATATACGCAGTATTTT.